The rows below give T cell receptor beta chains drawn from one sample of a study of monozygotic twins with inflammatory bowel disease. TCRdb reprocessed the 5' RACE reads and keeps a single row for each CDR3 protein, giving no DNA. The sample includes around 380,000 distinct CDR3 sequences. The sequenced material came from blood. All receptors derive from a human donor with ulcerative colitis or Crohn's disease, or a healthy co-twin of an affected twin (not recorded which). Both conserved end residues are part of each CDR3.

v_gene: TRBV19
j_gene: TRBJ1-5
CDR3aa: CASGAVSNQPQHF

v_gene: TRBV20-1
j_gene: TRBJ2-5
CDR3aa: CSASLGQFGETQYF

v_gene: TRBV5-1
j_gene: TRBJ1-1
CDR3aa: CASSPPGRRNTEAFF

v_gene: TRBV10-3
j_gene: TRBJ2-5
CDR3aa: CAISGGEETQYF

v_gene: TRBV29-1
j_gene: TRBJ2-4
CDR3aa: CSVAVQVFGKNIQYF

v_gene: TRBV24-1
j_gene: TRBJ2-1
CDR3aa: CATSAAPGGGSGRIYNEQFF

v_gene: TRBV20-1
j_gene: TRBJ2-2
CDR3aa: CSARGSGQSNTGELFF

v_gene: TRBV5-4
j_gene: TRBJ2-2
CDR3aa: CASSSIPGELFF

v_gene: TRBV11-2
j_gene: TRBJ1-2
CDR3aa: CASSLVQDIPKGSTF

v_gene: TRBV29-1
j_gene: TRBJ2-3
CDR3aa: CSLGGPDTQYF

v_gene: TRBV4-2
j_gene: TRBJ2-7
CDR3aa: CASSQDRHGDHPYEQYF

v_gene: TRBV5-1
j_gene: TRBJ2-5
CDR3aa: CASSQLQGGETQYF

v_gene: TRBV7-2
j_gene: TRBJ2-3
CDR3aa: CASSLAFRTDTQYF

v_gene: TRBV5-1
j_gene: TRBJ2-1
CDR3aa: CASSPNIQGGEQFF

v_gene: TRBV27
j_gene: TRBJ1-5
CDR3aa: CASSSGMRDLGNQPQHF

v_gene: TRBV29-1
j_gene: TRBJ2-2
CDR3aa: CSVTDRRGGELFF

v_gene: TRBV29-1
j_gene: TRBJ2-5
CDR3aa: CSVQNSLETQYF